Listed below are T cell receptor beta chains from one sample, sequenced in a study of beta chain features in type 1 diabetes. Here immunoSEQ multiplex PCR was the method, and the copy in TCRdb shows in-frame clones only, minus some. In the table there are 200,000 to 250,000 clones, about 14% of which are singletons. Material: naive CD4+ T cells from blood. The receptors were sampled from a man aged 25-45 years with type 1 diabetes. Both conserved end residues are part of each CDR3. Fields, in order: V gene, J gene, D gene, clone size, CDR3 DNA, CDR3 protein. D genes are given only for firm matches. A row's size may be missing; if present it is once, few, many or a size class.

v_call: TRBV19; j_call: TRBJ1-5; d_call: NA; clone_size: NA; cdr3_nt: TGTGCCAGTACCTGGGACATCAATCAGCCCCAGCATTTT; cdr3_aa: CASTWDINQPQHF
v_call: TRBV12-5; j_call: TRBJ2-5; d_call: NA; clone_size: few; cdr3_nt: TGTGCTAGTGCCCCCCCGGCTAGTCGGAATTTAGGGACCCAGTACTTC; cdr3_aa: CASAPPASRNLGTQYF
v_call: TRBV30; j_call: TRBJ2-5; d_call: NA; clone_size: few; cdr3_nt: TGTGCCTGGACCCACGGGGGCCAAGAGACCCAGTACTTC; cdr3_aa: CAWTHGGQETQYF
v_call: TRBV7-2; j_call: TRBJ2-2; d_call: TRBD1; clone_size: few; cdr3_nt: TGTGCCACCGTCAGTCCGGGACAGGGCTTCACCGGGGAGCTGTTTTTT; cdr3_aa: CATVSPGQGFTGELFF
v_call: TRBV23-1; j_call: TRBJ2-5; d_call: TRBD2; clone_size: NA; cdr3_nt: TGCGCCAGCACTCCCCGTCCAGACCCGACTAGCTTGGAAACCCAGTACTTC; cdr3_aa: CASTPRPDPTSLETQYF
v_call: TRBV6-5; j_call: TRBJ2-3; d_call: NA; clone_size: NA; cdr3_nt: TGTGCCAGCAGTGGCAACTCAGCGGGCACAGATACGCAGTATTTT; cdr3_aa: CASSGNSAGTDTQYF
v_call: TRBV6-1; j_call: TRBJ2-4; d_call: TRBD2; clone_size: NA; cdr3_nt: TGTGCCAGCAGTGAAGGCGGGAGTTCGAACATTCAGTACTTC; cdr3_aa: CASSEGGSSNIQYF
v_call: TRBV7-2; j_call: TRBJ2-1; d_call: TRBD2; clone_size: NA; cdr3_nt: TGTGCCAGCAGCGGATTCGGGAGGGAGCAGTTCTTC; cdr3_aa: CASSGFGREQFF
v_call: TRBV28; j_call: TRBJ2-7; d_call: NA; clone_size: NA; cdr3_nt: TGTGCCAGCACCCCTTCGGCAGGGGGGACCTACGAGCAGTACTTC; cdr3_aa: CASTPSAGGTYEQYF
v_call: TRBV5-4; j_call: TRBJ2-7; d_call: NA; clone_size: NA; cdr3_nt: TGTGCCAGCAGCTTGGCGGGAGAGTCCTACGAGCAGTACTTC; cdr3_aa: CASSLAGESYEQYF
v_call: TRBV27; j_call: TRBJ2-7; d_call: TRBD2; clone_size: NA; cdr3_nt: TGTGCCAGCAGTTCGGGACTAGCGGGAGTGTACGAGCAGTACTTC; cdr3_aa: CASSSGLAGVYEQYF
v_call: TRBV7-8; j_call: TRBJ2-3; d_call: NA; clone_size: NA; cdr3_nt: TGTGCCAGCAGCTTAGGGGTGCTAGCGCGCTACACAGATACGCAGTATTTT; cdr3_aa: CASSLGVLARYTDTQYF
v_call: TRBV9; j_call: TRBJ1-5; d_call: NA; clone_size: NA; cdr3_nt: TGTGCCAGCAGCCCACAGGGAGGGAACAATCAGCCCCAGCATTTT; cdr3_aa: CASSPQGGNNQPQHF
v_call: TRBV11-2; j_call: TRBJ2-5; d_call: TRBD2; clone_size: NA; cdr3_nt: TGTGCCAGCAGCTTGACTAGCGGCCAAGAGACCCAGTACTTC; cdr3_aa: CASSLTSGQETQYF
v_call: TRBV5-1; j_call: TRBJ1-6; d_call: TRBD1; clone_size: NA; cdr3_nt: TGCGCCAGCAGCGTGGACAGGGTTGGGAATTCACCCCTCCACTTT; cdr3_aa: CASSVDRVGNSPLHF
v_call: TRBV14; j_call: TRBJ2-1; d_call: NA; clone_size: few; cdr3_nt: TGTGCCAGCAGCCCTTGGGGGCGGGGGACCTACAATGAGCAGTTCTTC; cdr3_aa: CASSPWGRGTYNEQFF
v_call: TRBV4-2; j_call: TRBJ2-3; d_call: TRBD2; clone_size: NA; cdr3_nt: TGTGCCAGCAGCCCCCTTGTGGGAGGGCTGGCAGATACGCAGTATTTT; cdr3_aa: CASSPLVGGLADTQYF
v_call: TRBV11-2; j_call: TRBJ2-3; d_call: TRBD2; clone_size: NA; cdr3_nt: TGTGCCAGCAGCCGGACAAGGACTAGCGGGGGGGGTACAGATACGCAGTATTTT; cdr3_aa: CASSRTRTSGGGTDTQYF
v_call: TRBV5-1; j_call: TRBJ1-2; d_call: NA; clone_size: NA; cdr3_nt: TGCGCCAGCAGCTTACAACCCGTCCTGCTTGGCTACACCTTC; cdr3_aa: CASSLQPVLLGYTF
v_call: TRBV4-1; j_call: TRBJ1-1; d_call: TRBD1; clone_size: few; cdr3_nt: TGCGCCAGCAGCCAAGGGACAGGGAGCACTGAAGCTTTCTTT; cdr3_aa: CASSQGTGSTEAFF
v_call: TRBV30; j_call: TRBJ1-5; d_call: TRBD1; clone_size: few; cdr3_nt: TGTGCCTGGACACTGGACAGGGGAGATCAGCCCCAGCATTTT; cdr3_aa: CAWTLDRGDQPQHF
v_call: TRBV4-2; j_call: TRBJ2-7; d_call: TRBD2; clone_size: few; cdr3_nt: TGTGCCAGCAGCCAAGATCGGGGACTAGCGGGAGATCGAAGCGAGCAGTACTTC; cdr3_aa: CASSQDRGLAGDRSEQYF